One sample yielded the 15 T cell receptor beta chains listed below, sequenced in a study of beta chain features in type 1 diabetes. Reverse transcribing all isolated RNA meant expressed TCRB transcripts were sequenced. Sequenced by immunoSEQ multiplex PCR; TCRdb stores in-frame clones only, minus some. This sample has under 200,000 clones, with around 8.5% found just once. Material: central memory CD4+ T cells from blood. The source of these receptors is a man aged 18 to 29 in good health.

At least ten counts were recorded for this clone. The CDR3 loop reads CASRFRRSSYNEQFF. CDR3 in DNA: TGTGCCAGCAGGTTCCGCCGGAGCTCCTACAATGAGCAGTTCTTC. The rearrangement uses TRBV28 and TRBJ2-1, with D uncertain. Looked up from germline, CDR1 is MDHEN and CDR2 is SYDVKM. Trimming took off 6 bases at V and 0 bases at J, with 12 bases between the two ends. The CDR3 is 15 residues long.

In this sample, this clone turned up a few times. The chain recombines TRBV28 with TRBJ2-7; the D gene is possibly TRBD1 (6 bases). With 6 bases removed from V and 3 bases from J, the gap between germline ends came to 9 bases. The CDR3 length is 12 residues. Germline CDR1 is MDHEN and CDR2 is SYDVKM. The CDR3 DNA is TGTGCCAGCAGCGGGACACTCTACGAGCAGTACTTC. It translates to CASSGTLYEQYF.

The chain has TRBV21-1 and TRBJ2-1; the table names TRBD2, a call not compared with the DNA. TRBV21-1 is a known pseudogene. The CDR3 contains 18 residues. DNA for the CDR3: TGTGCCAGCAGCAACACAAATCTAGCGGGGGGGCTCTGGGATGAGCAGTTCTTC. Its protein product is CASSNTNLAGGLWDEQFF.

The table lists this clone with a few counts. The chain joins TRBV7-2 to TRBJ2-5; D unresolved. Germline V gene data show CDR1 as SGHTA and CDR2 as FQGNSA. V was shortened by 5 bases and J by 2 bases, with 12 bases between the two germline ends. The CDR3 has 14 amino acids. CDR3 bases: TGTGCCAGCAGCCCAAACAGTAATCAAGAGACCCAGTACTTC. Protein: CASSPNSNQETQYF. Using reference TRBV7-2 and TRBJ2-5 for the parts outside the CDR3, the full variable domain is GAGVSQSPSNKVTEKGKDVELRCDPISGHTALYWYRQSLGQGLEFLIYFQGNSAPDKSGLPSDRFSAERTGGSVSTLTIQRTQQEDSAVYLCASSPNSNQETQYFGPGTRLLVL.

This rearrangement joins TRBV7-3 to TRBJ2-2; D might be TRBD2 (7 bases). The V end lost 5 bases, the J end lost 2 bases, and 15 bases lay between the germline ends. Per germline, CDR1 SGHTA and CDR2 FQGTGA. The CDR3 extends over 16 amino acids. In DNA, the CDR3 is TGTGCCAGCAGCCAGCAGGGGACTACTAACACCGGGGAGCTGTTTTTT. Its translation: CASSQQGTTNTGELFF.

This clone appeared a few times. The chain employs TRBV11-2 and TRBJ2-7; D possibly corresponds to TRBD1 (5 bases). V was cut by 6 bases and J by 4 bases, with 16 bases left in between. Germline loops: CDR1 SGHAT, CDR2 FQNNGV. This CDR3 is built from 14 residues. In DNA form, the CDR3 reads TGTGCCAGCAGTCAAGATAGGGGTCGGTACGAGCAGTACTTC. This sequence encodes CASSQDRGRYEQYF. The variable domain in full, with the rest retrieved from reference TRBV11-2 and TRBJ2-7, is EAGVAQSPRYKIIEKRQSVAFWCNPISGHATLYWYQQILGQGPKLLIQFQNNGVVDDSQLPKDRFSAERLKGVDSTLKIQPAKLEDSAVYLCASSQDRGRYEQYFGPGTRLTVT.

This chain uses TRBV6-5 with TRBJ2-7, with TRBD2 identical over 11 bases. The CDR3 extends over 16 amino acids. CDR1 is MNHEY, CDR2 SVGAGI, per germline. Losses at the gene ends were 1 base for V and 9 bases for J; bases not matched to a gene: 11. DNA of the CDR3: TGTGCCAGCAGTTACTTATCCGGGACTAGCGGCGGGATGCAGTACTTC. It translates to CASSYLSGTSGGMQYF.

This clone has a handful of counts. This chain uses TRBV9 with TRBJ2-1; TRBD2 might be the D (5 bases). The germline gives CDR1 SGDLS, CDR2 YYNGEE. The V gene lost 0 bases and the J gene lost 6 bases, with 13 bases spanning the gap. The CDR3 length is 15 residues. The CDR3 spells CASSVVTVGSNEQFF. The CDR3 nucleotides are TGTGCCAGCAGCGTAGTGACCGTGGGGAGCAATGAGCAGTTCTTC.

This clone was seen more than once but under ten times. The chain carries TRBV19 and TRBJ1-1, with unresolved D. The CDR3 runs to 11 residues. Germline V gene sequence: CDR1 LNHDA, CDR2 SQIVND (reference sequence). V dropped 6 bases and J dropped 2 bases, with 4 bases sitting between them. The CDR3 region is CASRLNTEAFF. CDR3 DNA: TGTGCCAGTAGGTTAAACACTGAAGCTTTCTTT.

The table lists this clone with many counts. The chain has TRBV2 and TRBJ1-4; the D gene is possibly TRBD1 (6 bases). The CDR3 length is 13 residues. The V end was cut by 1 base, the J end by 6 bases, with 6 bases between. Per germline, CDR1 SNHLY and CDR2 FYNNEI. The CDR3 region is CASSEDRDEKLFF. The DNA of the CDR3 is TGTGCCAGCAGTGAAGACAGGGATGAAAAACTGTTTTTT.

In its sample, this clone was seen many times. The gene calls are TRBV5-1 and TRBJ2-3; D gene uncertain. The germline V gene has CDR1 SGHRS and CDR2 YFSETQ. V was trimmed by 4 bases and J by 4 bases, leaving 7 bases between them. This CDR3 spans 12 amino acids. CDR3 in amino acids: CASSQEADTQYF. The CDR3 DNA sequence: TGCGCCAGCAGCCAAGAGGCAGATACGCAGTATTTT.

This chain connects TRBV30 to TRBJ1-1; D may be TRBD1 (6 bases). The CDR3 contains 13 residues. Germline CDR1 and CDR2: GTSNPN and SVGIG (reference sequence). V was cut by 5 bases and J by 2 bases, with 12 bases left in between. This CDR3 is CAWDRQANTEAFF. Written as DNA, the CDR3 is TGTGCCTGGGACAGGCAGGCCAACACTGAAGCTTTCTTT.

The V call is TRBV5-1, the J call TRBJ2-6; 7 bases fit TRBD1. CDR1 is SGHRS and CDR2 is YFSETQ in the germline V gene. The V and J ends lost 5 bases and 1 base, in that order; junction bases with no gene match: 12. CDR3 size: 18 residues. In nucleotides, the CDR3 is TGCGCCAGCAGTACAAATACAGGGGCATGGTCTGGGGCCAACGTCCTGACTTTC. It encodes CASSTNTGAWSGANVLTF.

The table lists this clone with a few counts. The V gene is TRBV5-1, the J gene TRBJ2-7; 8 nucleotides agree with TRBD1. V was pared by 5 bases and J by 3 bases, with 4 bases of the junction left unmatched. CDR3 length: 13 amino acids. Germline loops: CDR1 SGHRS, CDR2 YFSETQ. CDR3 residues: CASRTGVGYEQYF. CDR3 nucleotides: TGCGCCAGCAGGACAGGGGTGGGCTACGAGCAGTACTTC.

This clone was detected many times. V and J are TRBV11-2 and TRBJ2-3; D may be TRBD2 (7 bases). Germline values: CDR1 SGHAT, CDR2 FQNNGV. CDR3 length: 16 residues. Deletions cut 3 bases from V and 3 bases from J, with 16 bases between. The CDR3 region has the DNA TGTGCCAGCAGCTTCCGGGGCAGCGGGACAACAGATACGCAGTATTTT. Its protein product is CASSFRGSGTTDTQYF.